This T cell receptor beta chain is drawn from a study of T cells in Graves' hyperthyroidism and ophthalmopathy. Study-level findings and limits: Among clonotypes expanded in thyroid above 0.001, most were also found in blood.

This clonotype occurred many times. The antigen remains unidentified. The CDR3 is 15 residues long. V lost 2 bases and J lost 4; bases outside the gene matches: 7. Germline CDR1 and CDR2: SGHTA and FQGNSA. RNA transcripts were the template for amplifying TCR beta CDR3 regions. HTBI primers were used for first-round RT-PCR of the TCR CDR3. Using its own MiXCR run on the multiplex PCR reads, TCRdb lists one record per CDR3 protein. Of 700,000 to 950,000 distinct CDR3 sequences listed, approximately 36% are singletons. The sequence derives from a woman between 35 and 50 years old with Graves' hyperthyroidism. J is TRBJ2-7 and V is TRBV7-2, with 8 bases fitting TRBD2. The specimen was blood. CDR3 DNA: TGTGCCAGCAGCTTAAGATCGGGGGGGGATTACGAGCAGTACTTC. This encodes CASSLRSGGDYEQYF.